This T cell receptor beta chain was captured by sequencing in a study of OX40 agonist ivuxolimab in advanced cancers. V shed 0 bases and J shed 5 bases, with 5 bases lying between them. The CDR3 extends over 13 amino acids. CDR1 and CDR2 (germline): MNHEY, SVGAGI. With autoimmune disease history or systemic immunosuppression, patients were excluded. TCRdb's table, derived via immunoSEQ multiplex PCR, lists solely in-frame clones and lacks some. The table includes tens of thousands of clones, 80% detected once. This rearrangement joins TRBV6-5 to TRBJ1-5; D unclear. The sequenced sample was CD4+ or CD8+ T cells sorted from blood, obtained in a trial of the OX40 agonist ivuxolimab. This sequence was found in an adult with an advanced solid tumor such as melanoma, head and neck, liver or kidney cancer. CDR3 loop: CASSYSRYQPQHF. The DNA of the CDR3 is TGTGCCAGCAGTTACTCACGGTATCAGCCCCAGCATTTT.